This paragraph reports one T cell receptor beta chain. Its specificity is not known. V dropped 10 bases and J dropped 5 bases, with 17 bases sitting between them. The CDR3 contains 13 residues. The data originate from a study of blood T cells in healthy people across ages. Study-wide results and caveats: Among T cells, TCR beta diversity per million cells dropped roughly linearly as age rose.

Primers used in a second PCR of roughly 7 to 12 cycles were a sample-barcoded 5' primer and a J-beta primer mix. Every cDNA molecule carried a tag from a template-switch adaptor bearing 12 random nucleotides. TCRdb itself ran the 5' RACE reads through MiXCR, one entry per CDR3 protein. The data show 1.5 million to 2 million distinct CDR3 sequences, roughly 30% seen once. The chain has TRBV12-3 or TRBV12-4 and TRBJ1-1, with a weak D call TRBD1 (5 bases). Sequencing was performed on blood. The TCR was taken from a woman under 40 in good health. CDR3 residues: CAIRAGRWTEAFF. Here the CDR3 DNA reads TGTGCCATCAGGGCCGGGCGATGGACTGAAGCTTTCTTT.